This T cell receptor (beta chain) was recorded in a study of T cell clonotyping in hematopoietic cell transplantation. Repertoires were generated with immunoSEQ multiplex PCR, while TCRdb's copy carries only in-frame clones and drops some. The table has approximately 11,000 clones, about 92% seen once. The V end was cut by 2 bases, the J end by 4 bases, with 11 bases between. The length of the CDR3 is 13 residues. Germline V CDR1 and CDR2: SQVTM, ANQGSEA. The time point is: recipient sample about 28 days before transplant, after cytoreduction. Samples: about 28 days before transplant, then days 30, 100 and 180 after.

The input for sequencing was peripheral blood mononuclear cells, taken before stem cell transplant. This sequence was found in a woman in her thirties or forties with acute myeloid leukemia. Some clones in this sample may be carry-over from other donors' samples. The chain combines TRBV29-1 with TRBJ1-2; no definite D call. The DNA of the CDR3 is TGCAGCGTTGAATCTAAAGAAGGCTATGGCTACACCTTC. Its translation: CSVESKEGYGYTF.